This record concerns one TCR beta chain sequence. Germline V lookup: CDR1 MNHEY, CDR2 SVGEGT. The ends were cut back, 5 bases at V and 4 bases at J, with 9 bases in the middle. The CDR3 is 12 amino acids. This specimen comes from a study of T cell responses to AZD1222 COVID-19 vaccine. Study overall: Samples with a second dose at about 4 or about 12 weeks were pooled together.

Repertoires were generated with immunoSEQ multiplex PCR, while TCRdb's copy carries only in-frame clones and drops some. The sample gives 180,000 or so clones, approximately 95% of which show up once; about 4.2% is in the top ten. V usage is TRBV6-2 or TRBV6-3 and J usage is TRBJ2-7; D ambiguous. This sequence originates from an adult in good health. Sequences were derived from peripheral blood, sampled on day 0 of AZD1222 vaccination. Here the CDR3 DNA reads TGTGCCAGCAGTCCGCGACGATACGAGCAGTACTTC. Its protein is CASSPRRYEQYF.